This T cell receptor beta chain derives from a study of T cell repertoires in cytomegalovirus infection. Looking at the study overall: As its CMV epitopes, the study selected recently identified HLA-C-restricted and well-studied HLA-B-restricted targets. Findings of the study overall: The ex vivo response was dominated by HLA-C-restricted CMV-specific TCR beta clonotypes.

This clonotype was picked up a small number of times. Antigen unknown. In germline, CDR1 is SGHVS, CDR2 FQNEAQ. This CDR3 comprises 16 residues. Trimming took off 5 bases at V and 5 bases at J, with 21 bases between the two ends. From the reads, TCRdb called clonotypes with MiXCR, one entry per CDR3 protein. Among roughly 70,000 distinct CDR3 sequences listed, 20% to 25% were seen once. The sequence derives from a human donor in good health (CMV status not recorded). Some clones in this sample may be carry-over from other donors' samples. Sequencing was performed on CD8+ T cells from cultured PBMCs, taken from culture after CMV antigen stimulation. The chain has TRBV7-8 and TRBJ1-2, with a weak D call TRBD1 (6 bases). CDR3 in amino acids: CASSSPGESRGYGYTF. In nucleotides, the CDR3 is TGTGCCAGCAGCAGTCCAGGGGAATCGAGGGGATATGGCTACACCTTC.